This T cell receptor beta chain is drawn from a study of identical twins (dated by TCRdb to between 2015 and 2016). In the study overall: The study deep-sequenced TCR alpha and beta repertoires from monozygotic twins, unrelated adults of various ages and cord blood to test whether fetal clonotypes persist. Replicate twin experiments were performed at different times using different library preparation protocols to rule out contamination.

After removal of 7 bases from V and 10 bases from J, the junction retains 13 bases not matched to a gene. The CDR3 numbers 15 residues from cysteine through phenylalanine. Solely the CDR3 DNA is kept, with 45 bases framed from the first base. Of note for this clonotype: Its antigen has not been determined. Base qualities were left out, and no much larger clone turns up one base away.

All donors were healthy Caucasians. Three pairs of female monozygotic twins, all aged roughly 18 to 29 years, made up the twin cohort. Positive isolation kits from Invitrogen were used to isolate CD4+ and CD8+ T cell populations. Findings and caveats that apply to the study as a whole: Because the same donors could not be followed over many years, the conclusions depended on cross-sectional statistical analysis. Fewer insertions were carried by abundant cord blood beta clonotypes; a weaker similar trend was observed in young adult naive repertoires, while no such trend was observed in memory repertoires. Out-of-frame TCR alpha sharing in monozygotic twins was systematically underestimated by recombination models, whereas sharing between unrelated individuals was in agreement with the recombination models. The excess sharing between twins in beta out-of-frame sequences was weaker because fewer shared sequences reduced the signal-to-noise ratio. Compared with coincidental sharing between unrelated individuals, out-of-frame TCR alpha sequences shared between twins had an excess of sequences with low generation probability. Zero-insertion analyses could be partly confounded by invariant T cells such as MAIT and iNKT, although diverse VJ usage argued against such confounding for most clonotypes.

Libraries were constructed by 5' RACE. The run used an Illumina HiSeq 2000. A universal primer binding site was added through template switching, and the final cDNA carried a unique molecular identifier so that TCR cDNA molecules could be counted accurately. First-strand cDNA for TCR alpha and beta chains was synthesized from specific primers in the conserved constant-segment region. To control for contamination, every cDNA library was double barcoded, receiving both a SMART-Mk sample barcode and Illumina barcodes. TruSeq adapter sequences, together with Illumina sample barcodes, were added in two successive PCR steps. Sequencing of the TCR alpha and beta cDNA libraries was done on the Illumina HiSeq platform using custom primers. In the authors' own workflow: MiGEC processed the raw reads to extract unique molecular identifiers, while MiXCR was used to determine the CDR3 positions. Recombination models were inferred per individual with the repgenHMM and IGoR tools using an EM algorithm. The analysis of shared clonotypes was done with the tcR package in R, with sharing normalized by the product of cloneset sizes. To study raw recombination without the effects of thymic and clonal selection, out-of-frame nonproductive sequences were analyzed. TCRdb reworked the public reads: Q25 trimming with fastp, MiXCR clone assembly, productive beta chains retained. Entries that share a CDR3 protein sequence are merged under the most common genes and DNA. The V and J calls were not made by the authors but by TCRdb's processing. This sample gives approximately 210,000 distinct CDR3 sequences in total; roughly 15% of them show up just once. The ten largest clones represent over 35% of the sample.

This sample also appeared in a second study, on T cells expressing NK-cell markers. The second source states: In sorted CD3+CD56+NKG2C+, CD3+CD56+NKG2C- and CD3+CD56-NKG2C+ T-cell subsets from about 8 donors, TCR beta-chain repertoires were profiled. Of the eight sequenced donors, seven were found to be HCMV-seropositive and one was found to be HCMV-seronegative. In several experiments an anti-gammadeltaTCR antibody was added to restrict sorting to alphabetaTCR-expressing T cells. In roughly 6 donors, the dominant CD3+CD56+NKG2C+ clonotypes ranked among the top 10 CD8+ clonotypes, making up about 1.0-7.5% of CD8+ T cells. Those dominant clonotypes were again the most abundant among CD3+CD56-NKG2C+ cells in several donors, at about 25-65%. Whether the expanded NKG2C-expressing T cell clones were specific for HCMV antigens remained unclear. The study sequenced eight donors, all healthy volunteers chosen at random: three men and five women. A commercial ELISA kit detecting HCMV-specific IgG in serum was used to determine HCMV serostatus. MIGEC was used to demultiplex reads and group the reads by UMI, and MiTCR was used to assemble and quantify clonotypes. To exclude erroneous sequences, any TCR cDNA sequence not supported by at least two reads was discarded. The tcR package was used for downstream repertoire analysis, and clonotypes were matched between fractions using CDR3 nucleotide sequence together with V segment. VDJmatch was used to annotate antigen specificity against VDJdb, with one amino acid substitution allowed in CDR3.

Material for sequencing was CD8+ T cells sorted from blood. The rearrangement combines TRBV12-3 or TRBV12-4 with TRBJ2-3, with 11 junctional bases fitting TRBD2. This sequence was found in a woman under 30 in good health. This receptor has the CDR3 CASNLAGGSLGAQYF. The DNA reads TGTGCCAGCAACCTAGCGGGGGGCTCCCTAGGGGCGCAGTATTTT.